Listed below are T cell receptor beta chains from one sample, sequenced in a study of T-cell reconstitution after alpha-beta-depleted transplantation in children. TCRdb itself ran the PCR reads through MiXCR, one entry per CDR3 protein. This table holds roughly 180,000 distinct CDR3 sequences, over 8.5% found once. The specimen comprised PBMCs, sampled before TCRalphabeta/CD19-depleted stem cell transplant. The receptors derive from a boy aged 2 to 10 with acute myeloid leukemia, due to receive a stem cell transplant. Each CDR3 is given with its conserved first and last residue. The D gene is left open where the match is weak. For some rows the clone size is stated as once, few or many, or as a class when expanded; others skip it.

abundance: many
d_gene: NA
j_gene: TRBJ1-1
v_gene: TRBV7-9
CDR3nt: TGTGCCAGCAGCCCACCGCTCCTGGGGAACACTGAAGCTTTCTTT
CDR3aa: CASSPPLLGNTEAFF

abundance: many
d_gene: NA
j_gene: TRBJ1-3
v_gene: TRBV7-2
CDR3nt: TGTGCCAGCAGAGAACTTAGCTCTGGAAACACCATATATTTT
CDR3aa: CASRELSSGNTIYF

abundance: many
d_gene: TRBD2
j_gene: TRBJ2-2
v_gene: TRBV28
CDR3nt: TGTGCCAGCAGTTTGAAAAAGGGACTAGCGGGGGGGAACACCGGGGAGCTGTTTTTT
CDR3aa: CASSLKKGLAGGNTGELFF

abundance: few
d_gene: NA
j_gene: TRBJ1-1
v_gene: TRBV29-1
CDR3nt: TGCAGCGTTGAAGATCTAGCCGAGTCCCTGCGATTCTTT
CDR3aa: CSVEDLAESLRFF

abundance: many
d_gene: NA
j_gene: TRBJ2-1
v_gene: TRBV4-1
CDR3nt: TGCGCCAGCAGCCAAGGGCCAGGGGCCTACAATGAGCAGTTCTTC
CDR3aa: CASSQGPGAYNEQFF

abundance: many
d_gene: NA
j_gene: TRBJ1-6
v_gene: TRBV20-1
CDR3nt: TGCAGTGCTCTGGGGACGGTCGATTATAATTCACCCCTCCACTTT
CDR3aa: CSALGTVDYNSPLHF

abundance: many
d_gene: NA
j_gene: TRBJ1-2
v_gene: TRBV10-3
CDR3nt: TGTGCCATCAGGGCAGGGGCCTCTAACTATGGCTACACCTTC
CDR3aa: CAIRAGASNYGYTF

abundance: NA
d_gene: NA
j_gene: TRBJ2-4
v_gene: TRBV6-5
CDR3nt: TGTGCCAGCAGTTACTTCCCGCCTGCCAAAAACATTCAGTACTTC
CDR3aa: CASSYFPPAKNIQYF

abundance: many
d_gene: TRBD1
j_gene: TRBJ1-1
v_gene: TRBV29-1
CDR3nt: TGCAGCGTTTACCATACAGGGGCTAGAGGGGCTTTCTTT
CDR3aa: CSVYHTGARGAFF

abundance: few
d_gene: NA
j_gene: TRBJ2-7
v_gene: TRBV7-9
CDR3nt: TGTGCCAGCAGCTTAACGGGGGCCACCTACGAGCAGTACTTC
CDR3aa: CASSLTGATYEQYF

abundance: many
d_gene: NA
j_gene: TRBJ2-5
v_gene: TRBV7-9
CDR3nt: TGTGCCAGCAGCTTAGATGCGTGGGTGGGGACCCAGTACTTC
CDR3aa: CASSLDAWVGTQYF

abundance: many
d_gene: NA
j_gene: TRBJ2-2
v_gene: TRBV4-1
CDR3nt: TGCGCCAGCAGCCAAGAAGAGAGCCGCGGGGAGCTGTTTTTT
CDR3aa: CASSQEESRGELFF

abundance: many
d_gene: TRBD2
j_gene: TRBJ2-5
v_gene: TRBV5-1
CDR3nt: TGCGCCAGCAGCGCGGGACTAGCGGGGTTTCAAGAGACCCAGTACTTC
CDR3aa: CASSAGLAGFQETQYF

abundance: many
d_gene: NA
j_gene: TRBJ2-7
v_gene: TRBV20-1
CDR3nt: TGCAGTGCTAGGGCCCCGGGCTATATCGGGTTC
CDR3aa: CSARAPGYIGF

abundance: many
d_gene: TRBD1
j_gene: TRBJ2-7
v_gene: TRBV5-1
CDR3nt: TGCGCCAGCAGTTACGGACAGGGTACTACCTACGAGCAGTACTTC
CDR3aa: CASSYGQGTTYEQYF

abundance: many
d_gene: TRBD1
j_gene: TRBJ1-6
v_gene: TRBV3-1
CDR3nt: TGTGCCAGCAGCGACAGGGGGACTAATTCACCCCTCCACTTT
CDR3aa: CASSDRGTNSPLHF

abundance: many
d_gene: TRBD2
j_gene: TRBJ2-3
v_gene: TRBV7-9
CDR3nt: TGTGCCAGCAGCTGGGGGGGGGATCGGGCCGGCCCAGATACGCAGTATTTT
CDR3aa: CASSWGGDRAGPDTQYF

abundance: many
d_gene: NA
j_gene: TRBJ2-5
v_gene: TRBV3-1
CDR3nt: TGTGCCAGCAGCCAAGTGGTAGGGCGAGAGACCCAGTACTTC
CDR3aa: CASSQVVGRETQYF

abundance: many
d_gene: NA
j_gene: TRBJ1-1
v_gene: TRBV28
CDR3nt: TGTGCCAGCAGTTTGGGGAGGGGCGGGAAAGCTTTCTTT
CDR3aa: CASSLGRGGKAFF

abundance: many
d_gene: TRBD1
j_gene: TRBJ1-2
v_gene: TRBV3-1
CDR3nt: TGTGCCAGCAGCCTCCTCCCCGACAGGGGTGGCTACACCTTC
CDR3aa: CASSLLPDRGGYTF

abundance: many
d_gene: TRBD2
j_gene: TRBJ2-1
v_gene: TRBV7-2
CDR3nt: TGTGCCAGCAGCCGCACCGGGACTAGCGACACGGAGCAGTTCTTC
CDR3aa: CASSRTGTSDTEQFF

abundance: many
d_gene: TRBD1
j_gene: TRBJ2-3
v_gene: TRBV7-9
CDR3nt: TGTGCCAGCAGCCCACGGACAGGGACAGATACGCAGTATTTT
CDR3aa: CASSPRTGTDTQYF

abundance: many
d_gene: NA
j_gene: TRBJ1-1
v_gene: TRBV6-1
CDR3nt: TGTGCCAGCAGAATGGACATGATGAACACTGAAGCTTTCTTT
CDR3aa: CASRMDMMNTEAFF

abundance: many
d_gene: TRBD1
j_gene: TRBJ2-3
v_gene: TRBV5-1
CDR3nt: TGCGCCAGCAGCTCCCGGACAGGGGGCACAGATACGCAGTATTTT
CDR3aa: CASSSRTGGTDTQYF

abundance: many
d_gene: NA
j_gene: TRBJ1-1
v_gene: TRBV4-1
CDR3nt: TGCGCCAGCAGCCATGTTACAGTGAGCACTGAAGCTTTCTTT
CDR3aa: CASSHVTVSTEAFF

abundance: many
d_gene: NA
j_gene: TRBJ1-1
v_gene: TRBV2
CDR3nt: TGTGCCAGCACTGGGGAATATTGGACCACTGAAGCTTTCTTT
CDR3aa: CASTGEYWTTEAFF

abundance: many
d_gene: TRBD1
j_gene: TRBJ1-3
v_gene: TRBV5-1
CDR3nt: TGCGCCAGCAGCTTGGGGACAGGAGGAAACACCATATATTTT
CDR3aa: CASSLGTGGNTIYF

abundance: many
d_gene: NA
j_gene: TRBJ1-6
v_gene: TRBV24-1
CDR3nt: TGTGCCCGCCAGGACAGTAATAATTCACCCCTCCACTTT
CDR3aa: CARQDSNNSPLHF

abundance: many
d_gene: NA
j_gene: TRBJ2-3
v_gene: TRBV12-5
CDR3nt: TGTGCTAGTGGTTTGGTACTGGGGAGCACAGATACGCAGTATTTT
CDR3aa: CASGLVLGSTDTQYF

abundance: many
d_gene: NA
j_gene: TRBJ2-2
v_gene: TRBV9
CDR3nt: TGTGCCAGCAGCGTACTTCGGGCAGAGAACACCGGGGAGCTGTTTTTT
CDR3aa: CASSVLRAENTGELFF

abundance: NA
d_gene: TRBD2
j_gene: TRBJ2-1
v_gene: TRBV4-1
CDR3nt: TGCGCCAGCTTACAAACTATGGAACTAGCGGGATATAATGAGCAGTTCTTC
CDR3aa: CASLQTMELAGYNEQFF

abundance: NA
d_gene: NA
j_gene: TRBJ2-2
v_gene: TRBV10-2
CDR3nt: TGCGCCAGCAGCCAGACTGAGGCGAACACCGGGGAGCTGTTTTTT
CDR3aa: CASSQTEANTGELFF

abundance: many
d_gene: NA
j_gene: TRBJ2-7
v_gene: TRBV14
CDR3nt: TGTGCCAGCAGCCCGTCAGGGTTCTACGAGCAGTACTTC
CDR3aa: CASSPSGFYEQYF

abundance: many
d_gene: TRBD1
j_gene: TRBJ2-1
v_gene: TRBV30
CDR3nt: TGTGCCTGGAGTGGTGGGACAGGGGGTTCCGCATACAATGAGCAGTTCTTC
CDR3aa: CAWSGGTGGSAYNEQFF

abundance: many
d_gene: NA
j_gene: TRBJ2-1
v_gene: TRBV20-1
CDR3nt: TGCAGTGCTAGACTCGGGGGAACATACAATGAGCAGTTCTTC
CDR3aa: CSARLGGTYNEQFF

abundance: many
d_gene: TRBD1
j_gene: TRBJ2-5
v_gene: TRBV5-1
CDR3nt: TGCGCCAGCAGCTTGAGGGACAGGGTACAAGAGACCCAGTACTTC
CDR3aa: CASSLRDRVQETQYF

abundance: many
d_gene: TRBD1
j_gene: TRBJ1-1
v_gene: TRBV20-1
CDR3nt: TGCAGTGCGCCAGACAGGGGTCGGGACACTGAAGCTTTCTTT
CDR3aa: CSAPDRGRDTEAFF

abundance: many
d_gene: TRBD1
j_gene: TRBJ1-1
v_gene: TRBV9
CDR3nt: TGTGCCAGCAGCGTAGGTATAGGGGACAGGAACACTGAAGCTTTCTTT
CDR3aa: CASSVGIGDRNTEAFF

abundance: many
d_gene: TRBD1
j_gene: TRBJ1-2
v_gene: TRBV5-1
CDR3nt: TGCGCCAGCAGCCTGGGGACAGGCACTAACTATGGCTACACCTTC
CDR3aa: CASSLGTGTNYGYTF

abundance: NA
d_gene: NA
j_gene: TRBJ2-7
v_gene: TRBV20-1
CDR3nt: TGCAGTGCTAGGCCGACAGAGTTCTACGAGCAGTACTTC
CDR3aa: CSARPTEFYEQYF

abundance: many
d_gene: NA
j_gene: TRBJ1-1
v_gene: TRBV12-3/TRBV12-4
CDR3nt: TGTGCCAGCAGTTCATACCCGGGACTTACGAACACTGAAGCTTTCTTT
CDR3aa: CASSSYPGLTNTEAFF

abundance: many
d_gene: NA
j_gene: TRBJ2-3
v_gene: TRBV7-8
CDR3nt: TGTGCCGTTTTGTGGGGGGGGGCCCCAGATACGCAGTATTTT
CDR3aa: CAVLWGGAPDTQYF

abundance: many
d_gene: TRBD2
j_gene: TRBJ2-1
v_gene: TRBV27
CDR3nt: TGTGCCAGCAGTAGGGGCGGGAGGGAGTACAATGAGCAGTTCTTC
CDR3aa: CASSRGGREYNEQFF

abundance: many
d_gene: NA
j_gene: TRBJ2-7
v_gene: TRBV7-9
CDR3nt: TGTGCCAGCAGCCAAGCAGAGCGGTACGAGCAGTACTTC
CDR3aa: CASSQAERYEQYF

abundance: many
d_gene: TRBD2
j_gene: TRBJ2-1
v_gene: TRBV27
CDR3nt: TGTGCCAGCAGCATCGATCTAGCGGGAGCCTACAATGAGCAGTTCTTC
CDR3aa: CASSIDLAGAYNEQFF

abundance: many
d_gene: NA
j_gene: TRBJ2-3
v_gene: TRBV7-2
CDR3nt: TGTGCCAGCAGCTTGTCAGCGGGTAACACAGATACGCAGTATTTT
CDR3aa: CASSLSAGNTDTQYF

abundance: many
d_gene: TRBD2
j_gene: TRBJ2-5
v_gene: TRBV5-1
CDR3nt: TGCGCCAGCAGCTTGGCGGTAGCGGGGGTCCAAGAGACCCAGTACTTC
CDR3aa: CASSLAVAGVQETQYF

abundance: many
d_gene: NA
j_gene: TRBJ2-7
v_gene: TRBV7-9
CDR3nt: TGTGCCAGCAGCTATGCGATCTCCTACGAGCAGTACTTC
CDR3aa: CASSYAISYEQYF

abundance: many
d_gene: NA
j_gene: TRBJ2-7
v_gene: TRBV20-1
CDR3nt: TGCAGTGCGGTCCCTGGGGCTAGCCCTTACGAGCAGTACTTC
CDR3aa: CSAVPGASPYEQYF

abundance: many
d_gene: NA
j_gene: TRBJ2-7
v_gene: TRBV7-3
CDR3nt: TGTGCCAGCAGCTTCGGACCCAACTACGAGCAGTACTTC
CDR3aa: CASSFGPNYEQYF

abundance: many
d_gene: NA
j_gene: TRBJ2-7
v_gene: TRBV20-1
CDR3nt: TGCAGTGCTAGATTTCCACAGAACGAGCAGTACTTC
CDR3aa: CSARFPQNEQYF